This T cell receptor beta chain stems from a study of blood T cell repertoires in COVID-19. Libraries were prepared by immunoSEQ multiplex PCR; TCRdb keeps only in-frame clonotypes and omits some of them. The sample carries just under 45,000 clones, 88% recorded once. Sequenced sample: peripheral blood. This receptor was taken from a woman aged 40 to 49 with acute or convalescent COVID-19.

CDR3 DNA: TGTGCCAGCAGTGTGGACAGGGGTGAACAGTACTTC. This codes for CASSVDRGEQYF. The chain employs TRBV2 and TRBJ2-4, with 9 bases aligning to TRBD1. Germline lookup yields CDR1 SNHLY and CDR2 FYNNEI. V was clipped by 4 bases and J by 13 bases; unmatched bases: 5. The CDR3 sequence is 12 residues long.